Described below is a single T cell receptor beta chain sequence and its context. The sample originates from a study of blood T cell repertoires in COVID-19. About the research overall: The United States, Italy and Spain provided the acute and convalescent COVID-19 samples. The cDNA or gDNA used as material had been derived from T cells, B-cell-depleted T cells, or PBMCs.

Authors' data handling: Estimates of nucleated cell counts were drawn from the amplification of reference gene primers. Profiled with immunoSEQ multiplex PCR; TCRdb holds only in-frame clones, not every one. V and J calls and clone size come straight from that table; D and trimming were deduced from the DNA. The repertoire holds 200,000 to 300,000 clones, with approximately 80% as singletons. The ends were cut back, 2 bases at V and 9 bases at J, with 17 bases in the middle. This CDR3 contains 15 residues. Germline CDR1 reads MNHNS; CDR2 reads SASEGT. The chain uses TRBV6-1 and TRBJ2-1, with a possible D match to TRBD1 (6 bases). The TCR sequence derives from a woman of 80 years or more with acute or convalescent COVID-19. The sequencing sample was made of peripheral blood. The DNA of the CDR3 is TGTGCCAGCAGTGAAAACACAGGGACCCGCGGTGAGCAGTTCTTC. Its translation: CASSENTGTRGEQFF.